This T cell receptor (beta chain) was identified during a study of T cells in Graves' hyperthyroidism and ophthalmopathy. Findings and caveats of the study: Before onset, by a median of 6.5 months, the model predicted ophthalmopathy.

In its sample, this clonotype was seen a few times. Its antigen remains unknown. Each patient was aged 18 to 65 and had newly diagnosed hyperthyroidism of under 2 months' duration. Thyroid ultrasound, orbital computed tomography, clinical symptoms, and serum thyroxine and TRAb underpinned diagnoses. The PBMCs were taken from approximately 9 ml of fresh peripheral blood. V lost 7 bases, J lost 5 bases, and 23 bases lay in between. The germline gives CDR1 LNHDA, CDR2 SQIVND (reference sequence). CDR3 length equals 17 residues. Amplification targeted TCR beta CDR3 regions from RNA transcripts. An initial round of RT-PCR targeting the TCR CDR3 relied on the HTBI primer set. TCRdb re-called the multiplex PCR reads with MiXCR, one entry per CDR3 protein. The sample lists under 750,000 distinct CDR3 sequences, roughly 20% occurring once.

The material sequenced was blood. The chain uses TRBV19 and TRBJ1-4, with a tentative D call TRBD1 (5 bases). This TCR derives from a woman between 45 and 60 years old with Graves' hyperthyroidism that later progressed to Graves' ophthalmopathy. CDR3 loop: CASTPGRSRLENEKLFF. The CDR3, as DNA: TGTGCCAGTACCCCAGGGAGGTCCCGACTCGAGAATGAAAAACTGTTTTTT.